The 13 T cell receptor beta chains below all came from one sample that was sequenced in a study of blood T cells in healthy people across ages. It was with a sample-barcoded 5' primer and a J-beta primer mix that a second PCR of about 6 to 12 cycles was run. TCRdb re-derived calls from the 5' RACE reads in MiXCR, one entry per CDR3 protein. This sample has about 1.5 million distinct CDR3 sequences; approximately 42% occur once, and the top ten carry 7.9%. Material for sequencing was blood. These receptors all stem from a woman between 18 and 30 years old in good health.

The chain links TRBV28 to TRBJ2-7, with 14 bases lining up with TRBD2. CDR3 length equals 15 residues. With 5 bases clipped from V and 2 bases from J, the junction kept 2 bases outside the gene matches. Germline CDR1 is MDHEN and CDR2 is SYDVKM. CDR3 coding DNA: TGTGCCAGCAGTACGACTAGCGGGGGGGCCTACGAGCAGTACTTC. Encoded protein: CASSTTSGGAYEQYF.

The rearrangement joins TRBV7-2 to TRBJ2-3; D uncertain. Trimming removed 1 base at V and 2 bases at J, with 10 bases between. This CDR3 spans 15 amino acids. CDR1 and CDR2 from the germline V gene are SGHTA and FQGNSA. CDR3 nucleotide sequence: TGTGCCAGCAGCTTAGTGCATTTCTCCACAGATACGCAGTATTTT. Amino acid sequence: CASSLVHFSTDTQYF.

This clonotype has only a few counts. This rearrangement joins TRBV7-9 to TRBJ2-3; TRBD1 is a possible D gene (5 bases). Germline V lookup: CDR1 SEHNR, CDR2 FQNEAQ (reference sequence). Deletions cut 1 base from V and 3 bases from J, with 14 bases between. The CDR3 is 16 residues long. DNA for the CDR3: TGTGCCAGCAGCTTAGTTTCCGCAGGGAATACAGATACGCAGTATTTT. Its translation is CASSLVSAGNTDTQYF. Drawing the rest from reference TRBV7-9 and TRBJ2-3, the complete variable domain is DTGVSQNPRHKITKRGQNVTFRCDPISEHNRLYWYRQTLGQGPEFLTYFQNEAQLEKSRLLSDRFSAERPKGSFSTLEIQRTEQGDSAMYLCASSLVSAGNTDTQYFGPGTRLTVL.

This sequence joins TRBV6-1 and TRBJ1-5; possible D gene TRBD1, 6 bases. V was cut by 1 base and J by 5 bases, with 12 bases left in between. Germline CDR1 is MNHNS and CDR2 is SASEGT. There are 15 residues in the CDR3. The CDR3: CASSEGGLRYQPQHF. For the CDR3, the DNA is TGTGCCAGCAGTGAAGGGGGGCTGAGGTATCAGCCCCAGCATTTT.

This chain connects TRBV7-9 to TRBJ2-1, with 8 bases identical to TRBD1. The J call may be incorrect, as the DNA end agrees better with TRBJ2-7. Germline assignment: CDR1 SEHNR and CDR2 FQNEAQ (reference sequence). The CDR3 sequence is 16 residues long. CDR3 protein: CASSDRGQSSYNEQYF. CDR3 nucleotides: TGTGCCAGCAGCGACAGGGGCCAGAGCTCCTACAATGAGCAGTACTTC.

This chain uses TRBV12-3 or TRBV12-4 with TRBJ2-5; a possible D gene is TRBD2 (6 bases). V lost 6 bases and J 4 bases, leaving 12 bases between the germline ends. This CDR3 is built from 13 residues. The chain's CDR3 is CASRGLAPETQYF. In DNA form, the CDR3 reads TGTGCCAGCAGAGGTCTAGCGCCAGAGACCCAGTACTTC.

Details on this clonotype: Compared with germline, one end of the junction differs, possibly owing to a read error. The chain joins TRBV7-9 to TRBJ2-3; tentatively, D is TRBD1 (6 bases). Germline-derived CDR1 and CDR2 are SEHNR and FQNEAQ (reference sequence). There are 15 residues in the CDR3. CDR3 bases: TGTGCCAACAGCTTCCAGACAGGACCCACAGATACGCAGTATTTT. Encoded protein: CANSFQTGPTDTQYF.

This chain connects TRBV6-6 to TRBJ2-1; TRBD1 or TRBD2 may be the D gene (7 bases each). Between the trimmed V and J ends, which lost 4 bases and 4 bases, there was a span of 14 bases. Looked up from germline, CDR1 is MNHNY and CDR2 is SVGAGI (reference sequence). The CDR3 runs to 15 residues. CDR3 DNA: TGTGCCAGCAGTTCCAGGGGGGGCCCTTACAATGAGCAGTTCTTC. It translates to CASSSRGGPYNEQFF.

This clonotype has more than one count but fewer than ten. The rearrangement uses TRBV27 and TRBJ2-7; 7 positions agree with TRBD2. In germline, CDR1 is MNHEY, CDR2 SMNVEV (reference sequence). This CDR3 is built from 16 residues. The V gene end was trimmed by 2 bases and the J gene end by 0 bases; junction bases not matched to a gene: 7. Here the CDR3 DNA reads TGTGCCAGCAGTTTAAAGGCCAGCGGGGTCTCCTACGAGCAGTACTTC. It yields the protein CASSLKASGVSYEQYF.

This sequence joins TRBV20-1 and TRBJ2-5, with D perhaps TRBD2 (7 bases). The germline V and J ends were trimmed by 8 bases and 2 bases, with 21 bases remaining between them. CDR3 length equals 15 residues. CDR1 and CDR2 (germline): DFQATT, SNEGSKA (reference sequence). The CDR3 DNA sequence: TGCAGTTCCCGGGGGCTAGCGGATCCTCAAGAGACCCAGTACTTC. Amino acids: CSSRGLADPQETQYF.

This clonotype was picked up a small number of times. This sequence joins TRBV7-3 and TRBJ2-1, with TRBD2 matching over 8 bases. Trimming took 3 bases from V and 7 from J; bases not matched to a gene: 11. CDR3 size: 16 residues. In germline, CDR1 is SGHTA, CDR2 FQGTGA. The DNA of the CDR3 is TGTGCCAGCAGCTTGCCCGGGGGGGCGAAGGTTAATGAGCAGTTCTTC. Protein: CASSLPGGAKVNEQFF.

The chain combines TRBV20-1 with TRBJ1-3; TRBD1 agrees at 7 bases. Germline V gene sequence: CDR1 DFQATT, CDR2 SNEGSKA (reference sequence). V lost 4 bases and J lost 0; bases outside the gene matches: 9. The CDR3 runs 16 residues. The CDR3 reads CSATPTGTPSGNTIYF. The DNA of the CDR3 is TGCAGTGCTACACCGACAGGGACCCCCTCTGGAAACACCATATATTTT.

The V and J genes are TRBV2 and TRBJ1-1; perhaps TRBD1 as D (6 bases). V was trimmed by 11 bases and J by 1 base, leaving 14 bases between them. The length of the CDR3 is 13 residues. The germline gives CDR1 SNHLY, CDR2 FYNNEI. For the CDR3, the DNA is TGTGCCCGCGGGGACACGGGGAACACTGAAGCTTTCTTT. It encodes CARGDTGNTEAFF.